This is a list of T cell receptor beta chains from one sample in a study of graft-versus-host responses after intestinal transplantation. These TCRs are of unknown antigen specificity. This table comes from immunoSEQ multiplex PCR, and its TCRdb copy is limited to in-frame clones, with some not included. Among some 90,000 clones listed, roughly 92% were seen once. The specimen was unstimulated CD4+ T cells sorted from spleen or lymph node cells, collected before intestinal transplant. The receptors originated from a human donor who received an intestinal transplant. The CDR3 runs from the conserved cysteine through the conserved F or W. A D gene is named only where the DNA matches it firmly. Size values are once, few and many counts, or a class for expanded clones, and some rows have none.

v_call	j_call	d_call	clone_size	cdr3_aa	cdr3_nt
TRBV5-6	TRBJ2-7	TRBD1	.	CASSLAGTGAYEQYF	TGTGCCAGCAGCTTGGCCGGGACAGGGGCCTACGAGCAGTACTTC
TRBV7-9	TRBJ2-7	.	.	CASSPASYEQYF	TGTGCCAGCAGCCCCGCCTCCTACGAGCAGTACTTC
TRBV5-6	TRBJ2-5	.	.	CASSLERFQETQYF	TGTGCCAGCAGCTTGGAACGGTTCCAAGAGACCCAGTACTTC
TRBV4-2	TRBJ2-7	.	.	CASSQDLAGRYGQYF	TGTGCCAGCAGCCAAGATCTCGCAGGGCGCTACGGGCAGTACTTC
TRBV30	TRBJ1-1	.	.	CAWSRLGQSEAFF	TGTGCCTGGAGTAGGCTCGGACAGAGTGAAGCTTTCTTT
TRBV29-1	TRBJ1-1	TRBD1	once	CSVRDRGRNTEAFF	TGCAGCGTTAGGGACAGGGGAAGGAACACTGAAGCTTTCTTT
TRBV6-6	TRBJ2-1	TRBD1	.	CASSYASGTGQREQFF	TGTGCCAGCAGTTACGCATCCGGGACAGGACAGCGAGAGCAGTTCTTC
TRBV10-2	TRBJ2-7	.	.	CAALLTASSYEQYF	TGCGCCGCCCTCCTGACCGCTAGCTCCTACGAGCAGTACTTC
TRBV5-4	TRBJ1-2	TRBD1	.	CASSRDRGHYGYTF	TGTGCCAGCAGCCGGGACAGGGGGCACTATGGCTACACCTTC
TRBV15	TRBJ1-2	.	once	CATSRGRGVYGYTF	TGTGCCACCAGCAGAGGGAGGGGGGTCTATGGCTACACCTTC
TRBV10-2	TRBJ2-7	TRBD1	.	CASSDGGQGLALGEQYF	TGCGCCAGCAGTGATGGCGGACAGGGGCTAGCCCTGGGGGAGCAGTACTTC
TRBV7-8	TRBJ2-7	TRBD1	.	CASSFLGDSSYEQYF	TGTGCCAGCAGCTTTTTGGGGGACAGCTCCTACGAGCAGTACTTC
TRBV30	TRBJ1-2	TRBD1	.	CAWSQRTGRGYTF	TGTGCCTGGAGTCAGAGGACAGGGAGGGGCTACACCTTC